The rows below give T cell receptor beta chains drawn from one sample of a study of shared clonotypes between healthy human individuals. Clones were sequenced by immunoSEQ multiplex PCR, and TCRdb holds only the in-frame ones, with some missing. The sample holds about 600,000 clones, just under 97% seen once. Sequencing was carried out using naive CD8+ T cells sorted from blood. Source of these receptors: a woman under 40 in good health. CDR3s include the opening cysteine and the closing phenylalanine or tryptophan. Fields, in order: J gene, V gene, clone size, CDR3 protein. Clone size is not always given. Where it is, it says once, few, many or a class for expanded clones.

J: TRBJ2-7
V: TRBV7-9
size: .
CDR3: CASSSGLAAYEQYF

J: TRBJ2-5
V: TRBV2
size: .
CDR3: CASFTRSNMLETQYF

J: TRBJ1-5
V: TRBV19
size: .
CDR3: CASSIDTAVTNQPQHF

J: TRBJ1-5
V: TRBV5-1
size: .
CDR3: CASKEQPDSPNQPQHF

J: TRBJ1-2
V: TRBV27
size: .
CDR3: CASSLAVNYGYTF

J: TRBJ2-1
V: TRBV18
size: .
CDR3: CASSRTSGSFDEQFF

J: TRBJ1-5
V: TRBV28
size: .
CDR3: CASSYPQGEKYSNQPQHF

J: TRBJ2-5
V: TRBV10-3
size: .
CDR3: CAISGWGSGETQYF

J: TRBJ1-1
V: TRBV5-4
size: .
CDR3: CASSLDRAGTEAFF

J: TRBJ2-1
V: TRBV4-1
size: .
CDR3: CASSHSQGGDEQFF

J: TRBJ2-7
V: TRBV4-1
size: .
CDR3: CASSQDTRTYTLEQYF

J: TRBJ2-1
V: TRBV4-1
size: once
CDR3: CASSHDGTSGRVGNEQFF

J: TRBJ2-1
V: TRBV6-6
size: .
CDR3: CASSYSIPQGGEQFF

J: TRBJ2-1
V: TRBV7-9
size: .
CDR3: CASSTLSGHNSYNEQFF

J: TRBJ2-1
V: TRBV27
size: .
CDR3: CASSLSGQGSYNEQFF

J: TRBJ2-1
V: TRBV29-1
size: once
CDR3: CSVFGREGPHNEQFF

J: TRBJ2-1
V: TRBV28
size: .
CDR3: CASSSGLAGVGYNEQFF

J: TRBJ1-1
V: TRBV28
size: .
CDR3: CASSFLIGLRAANTEAFF

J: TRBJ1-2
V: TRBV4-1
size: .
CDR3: CASSQVRTEYGYTF